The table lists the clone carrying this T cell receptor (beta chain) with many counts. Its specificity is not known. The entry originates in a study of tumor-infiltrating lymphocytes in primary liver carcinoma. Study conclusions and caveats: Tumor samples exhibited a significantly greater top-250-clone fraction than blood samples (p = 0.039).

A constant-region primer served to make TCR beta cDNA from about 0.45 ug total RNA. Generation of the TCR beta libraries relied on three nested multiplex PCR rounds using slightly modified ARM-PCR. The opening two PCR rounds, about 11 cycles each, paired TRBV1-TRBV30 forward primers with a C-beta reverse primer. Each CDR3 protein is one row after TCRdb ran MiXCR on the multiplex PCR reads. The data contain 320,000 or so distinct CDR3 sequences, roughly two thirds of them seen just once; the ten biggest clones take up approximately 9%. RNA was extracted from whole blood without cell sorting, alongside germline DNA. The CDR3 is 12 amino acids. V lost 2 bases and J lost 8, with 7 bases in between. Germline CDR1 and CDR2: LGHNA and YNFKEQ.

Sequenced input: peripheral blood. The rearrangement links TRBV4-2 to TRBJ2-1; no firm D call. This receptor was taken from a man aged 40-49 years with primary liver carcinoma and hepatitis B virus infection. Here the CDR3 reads CASSQLEDEQFF. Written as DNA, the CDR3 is TGTGCCAGCAGCCAATTAGAGGATGAGCAGTTCTTC.